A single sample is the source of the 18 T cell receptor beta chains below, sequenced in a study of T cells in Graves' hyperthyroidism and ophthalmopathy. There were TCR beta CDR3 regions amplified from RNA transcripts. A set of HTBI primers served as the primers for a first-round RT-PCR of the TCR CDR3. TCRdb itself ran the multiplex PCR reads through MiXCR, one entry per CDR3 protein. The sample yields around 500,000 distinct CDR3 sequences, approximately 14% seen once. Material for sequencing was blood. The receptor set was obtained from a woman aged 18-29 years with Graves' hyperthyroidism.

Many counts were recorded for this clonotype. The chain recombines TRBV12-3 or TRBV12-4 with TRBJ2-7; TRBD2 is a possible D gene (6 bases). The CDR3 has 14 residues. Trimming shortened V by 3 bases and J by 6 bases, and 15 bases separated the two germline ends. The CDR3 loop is CASSLSSGLGEQYV. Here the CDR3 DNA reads TGTGCCAGCAGTTTGAGTAGCGGCCTTGGCGAGCAGTACGTC.

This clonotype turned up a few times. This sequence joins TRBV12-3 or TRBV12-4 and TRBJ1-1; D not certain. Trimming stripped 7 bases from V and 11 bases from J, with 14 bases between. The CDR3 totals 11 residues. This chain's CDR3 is CASTQFYPAFF. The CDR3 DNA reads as TGTGCCAGCACCCAATTCTATCCCGCTTTCTTT.

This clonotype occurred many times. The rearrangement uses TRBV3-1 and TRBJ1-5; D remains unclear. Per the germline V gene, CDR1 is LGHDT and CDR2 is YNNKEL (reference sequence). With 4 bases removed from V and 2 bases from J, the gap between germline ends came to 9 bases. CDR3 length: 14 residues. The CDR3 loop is CASSPAKGNQPQHF. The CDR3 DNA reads TGTGCCAGCAGCCCCGCTAAAGGCAATCAGCCCCAGCATTTT.

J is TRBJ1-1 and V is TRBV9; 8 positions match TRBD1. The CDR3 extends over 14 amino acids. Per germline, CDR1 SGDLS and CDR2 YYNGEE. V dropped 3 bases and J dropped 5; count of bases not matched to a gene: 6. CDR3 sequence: CASSATQGVTEAFF. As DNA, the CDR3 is TGTGCCAGCAGCGCGACACAGGGGGTGACTGAAGCTTTCTTT.

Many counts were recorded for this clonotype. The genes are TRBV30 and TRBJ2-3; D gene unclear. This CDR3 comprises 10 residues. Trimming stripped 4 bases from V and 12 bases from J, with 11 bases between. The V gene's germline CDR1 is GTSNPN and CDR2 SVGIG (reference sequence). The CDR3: CAWKVVAQYF. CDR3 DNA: TGTGCCTGGAAGGTTGTCGCCCAGTATTTT.

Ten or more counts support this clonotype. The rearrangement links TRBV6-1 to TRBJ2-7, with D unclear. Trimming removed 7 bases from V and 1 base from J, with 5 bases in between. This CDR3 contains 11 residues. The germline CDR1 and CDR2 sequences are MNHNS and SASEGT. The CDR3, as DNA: TGTGCCAGCACCCAGTCCTACGAGCAGTACTTC. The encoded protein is CASTQSYEQYF.

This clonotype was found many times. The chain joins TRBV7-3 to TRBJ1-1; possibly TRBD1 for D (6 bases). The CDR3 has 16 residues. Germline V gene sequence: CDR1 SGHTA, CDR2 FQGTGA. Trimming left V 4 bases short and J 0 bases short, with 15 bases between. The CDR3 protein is CASSSSPTGMNTEAFF. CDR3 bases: TGTGCCAGCAGCTCCTCACCGACAGGCATGAACACTGAAGCTTTCTTT.

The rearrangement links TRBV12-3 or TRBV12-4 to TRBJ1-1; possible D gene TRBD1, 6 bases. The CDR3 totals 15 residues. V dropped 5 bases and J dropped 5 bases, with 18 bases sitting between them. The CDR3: CASSVVGAVETEAFF. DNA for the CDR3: TGTGCCAGCAGTGTAGTGGGGGCGGTGGAAACTGAAGCTTTCTTT.

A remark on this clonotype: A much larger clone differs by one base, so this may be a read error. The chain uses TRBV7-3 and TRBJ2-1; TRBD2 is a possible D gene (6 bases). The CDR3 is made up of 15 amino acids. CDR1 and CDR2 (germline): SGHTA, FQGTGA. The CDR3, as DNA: TGTGCCAGCAGGTTAAGCGCGGGAATTAGCAATGAGCAGTTCTTC. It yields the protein CASRLSAGISNEQFF. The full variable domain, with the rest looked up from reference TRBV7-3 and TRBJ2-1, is GAGVSQTPSNKVTEKGKYVELRCDPISGHTALYWYRQSLGQGPEFLIYFQGTGAADDSGLPNDRFFAVRPEGSVSTLKIQRTERGDSAVYLCASRLSAGISNEQFFGPGTRLTVL.

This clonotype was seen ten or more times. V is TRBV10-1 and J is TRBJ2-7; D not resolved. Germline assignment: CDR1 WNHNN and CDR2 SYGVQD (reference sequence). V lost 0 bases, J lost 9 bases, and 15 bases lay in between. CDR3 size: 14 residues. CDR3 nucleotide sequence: TGCGCCAGCAGTGAGTCTGGACCCCGCGCTGTGCAGTACTTC. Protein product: CASSESGPRAVQYF.

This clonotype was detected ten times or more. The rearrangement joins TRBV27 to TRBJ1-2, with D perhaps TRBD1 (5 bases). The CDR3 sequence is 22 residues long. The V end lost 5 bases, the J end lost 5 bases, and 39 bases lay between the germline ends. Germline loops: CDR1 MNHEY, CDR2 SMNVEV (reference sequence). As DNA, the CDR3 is TGTGCCAGCAGTCCTTACACGACCCTATCTCGTTGGGGGTCAAAGGTGCTATATGGCTACACCTTC. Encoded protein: CASSPYTTLSRWGSKVLYGYTF.

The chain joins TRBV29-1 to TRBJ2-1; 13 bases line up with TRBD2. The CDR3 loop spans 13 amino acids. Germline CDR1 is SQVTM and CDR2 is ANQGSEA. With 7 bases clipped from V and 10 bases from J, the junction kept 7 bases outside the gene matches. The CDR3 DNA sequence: TGCAGCGGGGGACTAGCGGGATCTCGGGAGCAGTTCTTC. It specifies CSGGLAGSREQFF.

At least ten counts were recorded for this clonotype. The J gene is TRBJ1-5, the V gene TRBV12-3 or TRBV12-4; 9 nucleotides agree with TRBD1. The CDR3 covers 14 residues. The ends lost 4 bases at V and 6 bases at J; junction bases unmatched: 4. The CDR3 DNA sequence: TGTGCCAGCAGTTCGACAGGGGGAGGTCAGCCCCAGCATTTT. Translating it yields CASSSTGGGQPQHF.

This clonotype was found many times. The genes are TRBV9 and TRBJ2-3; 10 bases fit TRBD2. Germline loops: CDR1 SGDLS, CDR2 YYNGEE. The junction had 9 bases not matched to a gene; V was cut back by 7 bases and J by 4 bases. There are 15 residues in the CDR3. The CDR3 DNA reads TGTGCCAGCGGCCCAGCGGGAGGGCCACCAGATACGCAGTATTTT. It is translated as CASGPAGGPPDTQYF.

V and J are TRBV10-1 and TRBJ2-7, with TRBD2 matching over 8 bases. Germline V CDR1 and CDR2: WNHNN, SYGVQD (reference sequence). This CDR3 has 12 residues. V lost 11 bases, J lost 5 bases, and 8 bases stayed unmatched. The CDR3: CARRLALNEQYF. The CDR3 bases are TGCGCCCGTCGACTAGCGCTGAACGAGCAGTACTTC.

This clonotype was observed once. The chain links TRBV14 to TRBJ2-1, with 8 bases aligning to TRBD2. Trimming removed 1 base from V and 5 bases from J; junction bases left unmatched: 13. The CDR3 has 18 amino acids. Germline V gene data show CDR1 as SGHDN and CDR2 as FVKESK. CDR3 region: CASSQVLAGPLRNNEQFF. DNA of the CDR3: TGTGCCAGCAGCCAAGTCCTAGCGGGTCCTCTCAGAAACAATGAGCAGTTCTTC.

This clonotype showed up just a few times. The DNA of the CDR3 is TGTGCCAGCTCACCAAGACAGGGGTTTCAAGAGACCCAGTACTTC. This encodes CASSPRQGFQETQYF. The J gene is TRBJ2-5, the V gene TRBV18; 8 bases are a match to TRBD1. Trimming cost V 2 bases and J 2 bases; bases outside gene matches: 4. This CDR3 has 15 residues. The germline CDR1 and CDR2 sequences are KGHSH and LQKENI.

CDR3 sequence: CASSRGLAGAGGEQYF. The CDR3 DNA sequence: TGTGCCAGCAGCCGAGGATTAGCGGGAGCGGGCGGCGAGCAGTACTTC. The chain uses TRBV3-1 and TRBJ2-7; 9 bases are shared with TRBD2. The CDR3 loop spans 16 amino acids. V shed 4 bases and J 6 bases; nucleotides not matched to a gene: 13. The germline V gene has CDR1 LGHDT and CDR2 YNNKEL (reference sequence).